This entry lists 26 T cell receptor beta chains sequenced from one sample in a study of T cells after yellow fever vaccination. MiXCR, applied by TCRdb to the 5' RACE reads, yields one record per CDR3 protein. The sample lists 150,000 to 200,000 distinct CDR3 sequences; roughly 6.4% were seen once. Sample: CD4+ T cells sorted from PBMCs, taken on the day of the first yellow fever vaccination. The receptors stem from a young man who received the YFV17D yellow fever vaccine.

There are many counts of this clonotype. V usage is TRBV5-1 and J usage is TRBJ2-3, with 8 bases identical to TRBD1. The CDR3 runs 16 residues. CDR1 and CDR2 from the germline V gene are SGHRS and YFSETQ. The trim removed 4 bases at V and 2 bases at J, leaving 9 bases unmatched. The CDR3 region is CASSHSRTGITDTQYF. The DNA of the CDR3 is TGCGCCAGCAGCCACTCAAGGACAGGGATCACAGATACGCAGTATTTT.

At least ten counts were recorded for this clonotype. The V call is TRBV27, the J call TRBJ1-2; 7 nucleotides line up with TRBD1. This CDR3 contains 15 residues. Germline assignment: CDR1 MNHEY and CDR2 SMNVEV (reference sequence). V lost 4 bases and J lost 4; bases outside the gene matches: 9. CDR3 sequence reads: CASSSWTGETYGYTF. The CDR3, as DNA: TGTGCCAGCAGTTCTTGGACAGGCGAGACCTATGGCTACACCTTC.

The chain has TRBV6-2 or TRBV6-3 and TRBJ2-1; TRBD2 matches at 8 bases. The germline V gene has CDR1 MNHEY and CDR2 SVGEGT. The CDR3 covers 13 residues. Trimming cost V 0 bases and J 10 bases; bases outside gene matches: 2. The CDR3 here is CASSYSKRGEQFF. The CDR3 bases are TGTGCCAGCAGTTACTCTAAGCGGGGGGAGCAGTTCTTC.

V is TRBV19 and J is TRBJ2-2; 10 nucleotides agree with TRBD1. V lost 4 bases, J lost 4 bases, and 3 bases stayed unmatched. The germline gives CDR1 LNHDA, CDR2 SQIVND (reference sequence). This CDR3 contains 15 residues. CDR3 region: CASSTGQGRTGELFF. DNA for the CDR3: TGTGCCAGTAGTACGGGACAGGGGCGCACCGGGGAGCTGTTTTTT.

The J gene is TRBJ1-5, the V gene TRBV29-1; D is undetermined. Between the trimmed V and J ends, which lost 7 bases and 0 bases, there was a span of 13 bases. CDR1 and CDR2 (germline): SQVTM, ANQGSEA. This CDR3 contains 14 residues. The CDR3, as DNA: TGCAGCGCCTCCCTCGGGGATAGCAATCAGCCCCAGCATTTT. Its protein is CSASLGDSNQPQHF.

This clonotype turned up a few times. CDR3 sequence (DNA): TGTGCCAGCAGCGATAAAGACAGGGTGGGGGGGGATACGCAGTATTTT. Protein sequence: CASSDKDRVGGDTQYF. The chain couples TRBV9 to TRBJ2-3; D tentatively fits TRBD1 or TRBD2 (7 bases each). CDR1 and CDR2 (germline): SGDLS, YYNGEE. V gave up 3 bases and J gave up 6 bases, with 20 bases separating them. CDR3 length: 16 residues.

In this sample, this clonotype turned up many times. CDR3 in amino acids: CASSKVRSCGEDTDTQYF. Here the CDR3 DNA reads TGTGCCAGCAGCAAAGTCCGGAGTTGCGGGGAGGACACAGATACGCAGTATTTT. This chain connects TRBV21-1 to TRBJ2-3; the table's TRBD2 call for D was not verified on the DNA. TRBV21-1 has pseudogene status. The CDR3 length is 18 residues.

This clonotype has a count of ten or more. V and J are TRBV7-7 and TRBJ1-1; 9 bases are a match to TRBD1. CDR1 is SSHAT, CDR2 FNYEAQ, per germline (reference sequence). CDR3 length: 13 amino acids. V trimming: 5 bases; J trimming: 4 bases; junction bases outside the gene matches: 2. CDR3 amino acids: CASSVDRGTEAFF. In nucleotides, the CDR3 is TGTGCCAGCAGCGTGGACAGGGGCACTGAAGCTTTCTTT. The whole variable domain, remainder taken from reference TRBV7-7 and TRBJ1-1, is GAGVSQSPRYKVTKRGQDVTLRCDPISSHATLYWYQQALGQGPEFLTYFNYEAQPDKSGLPSDRFSAERPEGSISTLTIQRTEQRDSAMYRCASSVDRGTEAFFGQGTRLTVV.

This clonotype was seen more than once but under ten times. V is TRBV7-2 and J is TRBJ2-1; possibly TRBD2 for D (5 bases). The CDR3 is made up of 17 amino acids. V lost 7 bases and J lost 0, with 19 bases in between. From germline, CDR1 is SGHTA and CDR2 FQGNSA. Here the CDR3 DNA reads TGTGCCAGCACGCAACATGGGCCAGCGGTCTCCTACAATGAGCAGTTCTTC. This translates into CASTQHGPAVSYNEQFF.

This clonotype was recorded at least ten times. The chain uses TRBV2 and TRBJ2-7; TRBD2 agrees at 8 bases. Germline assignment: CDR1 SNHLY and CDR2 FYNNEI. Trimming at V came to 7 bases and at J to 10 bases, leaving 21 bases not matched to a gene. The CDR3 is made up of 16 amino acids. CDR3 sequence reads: CASKIGRGQGNRFQYF. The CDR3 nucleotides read TGTGCCAGCAAGATCGGGAGGGGCCAGGGCAACCGGTTTCAGTACTTC. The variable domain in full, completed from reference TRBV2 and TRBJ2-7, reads EPEVTQTPSHQVTQMGQEVILRCVPISNHLYFYWYRQILGQKVEFLVSFYNNEISEKSEIFDDQFSVERPDGSNFTLKIRSTKLEDSAMYFCASKIGRGQGNRFQYFGPGTRLTVT.

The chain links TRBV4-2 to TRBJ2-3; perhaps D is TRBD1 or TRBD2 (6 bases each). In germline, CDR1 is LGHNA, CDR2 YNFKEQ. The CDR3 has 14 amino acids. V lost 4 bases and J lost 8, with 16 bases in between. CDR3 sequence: CASSRDKGAGTQYF. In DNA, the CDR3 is TGTGCCAGCAGCCGGGACAAGGGAGCGGGTACGCAGTATTTT.

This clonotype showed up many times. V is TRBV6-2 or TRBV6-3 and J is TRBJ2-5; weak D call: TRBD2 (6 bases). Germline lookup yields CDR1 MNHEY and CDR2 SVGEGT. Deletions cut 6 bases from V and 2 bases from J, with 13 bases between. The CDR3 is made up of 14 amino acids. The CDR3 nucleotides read TGTGCCAGCAGCGACCACGGGGGTCAAGAGACCCAGTACTTC. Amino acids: CASSDHGGQETQYF.

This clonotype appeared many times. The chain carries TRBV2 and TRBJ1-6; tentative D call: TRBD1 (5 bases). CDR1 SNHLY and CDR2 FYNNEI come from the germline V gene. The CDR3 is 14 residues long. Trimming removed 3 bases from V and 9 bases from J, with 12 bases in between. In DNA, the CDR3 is TGTGCCAGCAGTGATTGGCAGGGATTTTCACCCCTCCACTTT. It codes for CASSDWQGFSPLHF. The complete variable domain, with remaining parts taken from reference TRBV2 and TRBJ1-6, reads EPEVTQTPSHQVTQMGQEVILRCVPISNHLYFYWYRQILGQKVEFLVSFYNNEISEKSEIFDDQFSVERPDGSNFTLKIRSTKLEDSAMYFCASSDWQGFSPLHFGNGTRLTVT.

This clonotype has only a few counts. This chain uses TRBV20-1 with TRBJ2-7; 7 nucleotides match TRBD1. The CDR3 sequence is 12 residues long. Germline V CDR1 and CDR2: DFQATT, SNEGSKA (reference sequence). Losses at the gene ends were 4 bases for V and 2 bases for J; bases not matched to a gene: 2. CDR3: CSAKGQPYEQYF. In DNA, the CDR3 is TGCAGTGCTAAGGGACAGCCCTACGAGCAGTACTTC.

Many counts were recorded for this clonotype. Written as DNA, the CDR3 is TGCGCCAGCAGCGGGACAGCTAGAGATACGCAGTATTTT. This translates into CASSGTARDTQYF. The chain couples TRBV10-1 to TRBJ2-3, with 7 nucleotides matching TRBD1. Germline-derived CDR1 and CDR2 are WNHNN and SYGVQD (reference sequence). The CDR3 spans 13 residues. The V and J ends lost 6 bases and 5 bases, in that order; junction bases with no gene match: 5.

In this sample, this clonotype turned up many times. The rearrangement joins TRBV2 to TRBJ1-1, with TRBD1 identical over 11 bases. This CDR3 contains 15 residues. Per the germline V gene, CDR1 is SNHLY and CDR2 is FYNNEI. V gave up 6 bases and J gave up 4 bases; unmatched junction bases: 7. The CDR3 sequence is CASRGQGAIGTEAFF. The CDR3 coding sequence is TGTGCCAGCAGAGGACAGGGGGCGATTGGCACTGAAGCTTTCTTT.

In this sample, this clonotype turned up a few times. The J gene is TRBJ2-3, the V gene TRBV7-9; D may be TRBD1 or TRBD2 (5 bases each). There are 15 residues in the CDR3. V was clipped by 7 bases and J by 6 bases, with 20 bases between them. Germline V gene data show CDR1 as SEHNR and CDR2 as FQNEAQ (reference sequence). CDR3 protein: CASIPAASGRDTQYF. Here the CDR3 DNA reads TGTGCCAGCATCCCCGCCGCCTCGGGGCGGGATACGCAGTATTTT.

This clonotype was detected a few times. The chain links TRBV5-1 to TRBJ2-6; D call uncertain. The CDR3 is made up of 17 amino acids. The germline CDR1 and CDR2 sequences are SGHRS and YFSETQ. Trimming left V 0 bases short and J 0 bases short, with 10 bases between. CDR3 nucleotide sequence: TGCGCCAGCAGCTTGGGCTCCCTTAGCTCTGGGGCCAACGTCCTGACTTTC. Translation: CASSLGSLSSGANVLTF.

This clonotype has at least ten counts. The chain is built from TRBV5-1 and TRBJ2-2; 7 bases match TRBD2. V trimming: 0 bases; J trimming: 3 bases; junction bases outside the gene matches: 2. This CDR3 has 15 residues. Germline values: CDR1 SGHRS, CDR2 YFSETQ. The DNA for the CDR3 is TGCGCCAGCAGCTTGGGACTAGCCTACACCGGGGAGCTGTTTTTT. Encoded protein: CASSLGLAYTGELFF. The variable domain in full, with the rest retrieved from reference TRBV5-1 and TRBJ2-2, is KAGVTQTPRYLIKTRGQQVTLSCSPISGHRSVSWYQQTPGQGLQFLFEYFSETQRNKGNFPGRFSGRQFSNSRSEMNVSTLELGDSALYLCASSLGLAYTGELFFGEGSRLTVL.

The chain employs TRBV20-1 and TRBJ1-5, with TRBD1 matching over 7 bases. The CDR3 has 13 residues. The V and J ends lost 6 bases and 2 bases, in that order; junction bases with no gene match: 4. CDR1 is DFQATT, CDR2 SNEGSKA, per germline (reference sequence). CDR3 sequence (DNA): TGCAGTGCCCGGGACAGTCGCAATCAGCCCCAGCATTTT. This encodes CSARDSRNQPQHF.

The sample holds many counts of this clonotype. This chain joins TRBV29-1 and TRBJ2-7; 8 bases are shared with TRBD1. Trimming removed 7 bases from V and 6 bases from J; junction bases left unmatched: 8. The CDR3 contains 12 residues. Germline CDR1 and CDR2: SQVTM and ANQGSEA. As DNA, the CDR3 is TGCAGCGCACGGACAGGGTCGGGCGAGCAGTACGTC. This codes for CSARTGSGEQYV.

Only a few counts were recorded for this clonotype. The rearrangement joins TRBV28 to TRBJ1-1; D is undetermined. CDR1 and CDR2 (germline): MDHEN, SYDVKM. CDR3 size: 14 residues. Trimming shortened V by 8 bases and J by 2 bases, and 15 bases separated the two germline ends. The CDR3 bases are TGTGCCAGCGGAGGAGGCTCCACAAACACTGAAGCTTTCTTT. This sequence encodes CASGGGSTNTEAFF.

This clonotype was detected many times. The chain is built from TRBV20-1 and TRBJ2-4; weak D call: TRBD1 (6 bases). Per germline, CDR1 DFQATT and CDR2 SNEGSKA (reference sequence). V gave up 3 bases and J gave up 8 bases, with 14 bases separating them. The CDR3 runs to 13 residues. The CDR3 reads CSASRQGFDIQYF. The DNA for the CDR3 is TGCAGTGCTAGTCGTCAGGGGTTTGACATTCAGTACTTC.

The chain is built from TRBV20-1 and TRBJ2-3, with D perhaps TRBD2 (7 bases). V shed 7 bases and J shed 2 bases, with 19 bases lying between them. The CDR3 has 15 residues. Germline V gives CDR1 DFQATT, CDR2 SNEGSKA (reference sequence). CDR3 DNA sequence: TGCAGTGACGAACGGGGCGGGGGCGCCACAGATACGCAGTATTTT. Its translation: CSDERGGGATDTQYF.

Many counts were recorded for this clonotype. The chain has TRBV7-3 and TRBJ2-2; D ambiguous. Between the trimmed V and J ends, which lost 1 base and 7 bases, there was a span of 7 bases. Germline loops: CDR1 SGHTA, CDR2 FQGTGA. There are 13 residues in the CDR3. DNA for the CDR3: TGTGCCAGCAGCTTAATCAGTGTCGGGGAGCTGTTTTTT. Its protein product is CASSLISVGELFF.

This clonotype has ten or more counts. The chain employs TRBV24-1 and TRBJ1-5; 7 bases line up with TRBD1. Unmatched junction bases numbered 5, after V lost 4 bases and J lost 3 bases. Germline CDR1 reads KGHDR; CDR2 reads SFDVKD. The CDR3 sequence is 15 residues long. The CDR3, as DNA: TGTGCCACCAGTGAGTCGACAGGGCTCAATCAGCCCCAGCATTTT. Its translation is CATSESTGLNQPQHF.